This TCR beta chain originates from a study of cytotoxic CD8 clonotypes in ibrutinib-treated CLL. Across the whole study: Of the patients, 11 were relapsed/refractory, around 16 treatment-naive and 17 to 18 IGHV unmutated.

Turning to this clone: Its specificity is unknown.

The V end lost 6 bases, the J end lost 3 bases, and 19 bases lay between the germline ends. The V gene's germline CDR1 is SGHTS and CDR2 YDEGEE. The CDR3 totals 15 residues. Depths of 1 in 200,000 to 1 in 1 million T cells were the sequencing target. TCRdb's table, derived via immunoSEQ multiplex PCR, lists solely in-frame clones and lacks some. In the table there are 250,000 or so clones, under 80% of which are singletons. General observations from the study: Shared public clonotypes were rare, and on treatment they either got smaller or stayed the same. Increased clonality at ibrutinib response gave way to a return toward baseline at progression.

The receptor was isolated from a human donor with chronic lymphocytic leukemia. Sequencing was performed on PBMCs, taken after 24 months of ibrutinib treatment. This chain links TRBV5-8 with TRBJ2-7; the D gene is possibly TRBD2 (5 bases). Written as DNA, the CDR3 is TGTGCCAGCACCCGGAAGGCCGGACTCATCTACGAGCAGTACTTC. It specifies CASTRKAGLIYEQYF.